This section outlines one T cell receptor (beta chain) sequence together with its context. This CDR3 spans 14 amino acids. The J segment lost 14 bases and the V segment lost 7 bases, leaving 17 bases of the junction unmatched. CDR1 is SGHRS, CDR2 YFSETQ, per germline. Clones were read by immunoSEQ multiplex PCR, and TCRdb kept only the in-frame ones, dropping some. The sample holds about 120,000 clones, about 84% seen once. The data belong to a study of blood T cell repertoires in COVID-19. Overall study: Donors in the United States, Italy and Spain gave samples during acute or convalescent COVID-19. Nucleic acid was either cDNA or gDNA, and it came from T cells, B-cell-depleted T cells, or PBMCs.

Sequencing was done on a sample of peripheral blood. This TCR came from a man in his 60s with acute or convalescent COVID-19. This chain connects TRBV5-1 to TRBJ2-3, with TRBD2 matching over 9 bases. CDR3 residues: CASYPSPGGRAPYF. CDR3 sequence (DNA): TGCGCCAGCTACCCTTCCCCGGGCGGGAGGGCCCCGTATTTT. Using reference TRBV5-1 and TRBJ2-3 for the parts outside the CDR3, the full variable domain is KAGVTQTPRYLIKTRGQQVTLSCSPISGHRSVSWYQQTPGQGLQFLFEYFSETQRNKGNFPGRFSGRQFSNSRSEMNVSTLELGDSALYLCASYPSPGGRAPYFGPGTRLTVL.